These 29 T cell receptor beta chains originate from one sample sequenced in a study of T cells after posttransplantation cyclophosphamide. Here immunoSEQ multiplex PCR was the method, and the copy in TCRdb shows in-frame clones only, minus some. The sample consists of under 40,000 clones, roughly nine tenths of them appearing once. Cells defined as naive were viable CD3+CD4+ or CD3+CD8+ and CCR7+CD45RA+CD45RO-CD95-CD27+CD28+. The specimen sequenced was naive CD4+ T cells sorted from blood. The receptors were sampled from a man between 25 and 39 years old in good health and a related stem cell transplant donor.

J is TRBJ2-7 and V is TRBV19; possibly TRBD2 for D (6 bases). CDR3 length: 13 amino acids. V lost 7 bases and J lost 1, with 11 bases in between. The germline gives CDR1 LNHDA, CDR2 SQIVND (reference sequence). In nucleotides, the CDR3 is TGTGCCAGTAATTCCCGGGGGTCCTACGAGCAGTACTTC. Protein product: CASNSRGSYEQYF.

The chain combines TRBV6-6 with TRBJ1-2; 8 bases fit TRBD1. Germline V gene data show CDR1 as MNHNY and CDR2 as SVGAGI (reference sequence). The CDR3 runs 15 residues. J was trimmed by 3 bases and V by 4 bases; bases with no gene match: 7. CDR3 residues: CASSLQGAADYGYTF. Written as DNA, the CDR3 is TGTGCCAGCAGTTTGCAGGGGGCGGCAGACTATGGCTACACCTTC.

V gene TRBV6-1 combines with J gene TRBJ2-1; D is perhaps TRBD2 (6 bases). Germline V gene data show CDR1 as MNHNS and CDR2 as SASEGT. This CDR3 is 14 amino acids long. The V and J ends lost 5 bases and 3 bases respectively, with 11 bases between them. The chain's CDR3 is CASSREGGYNEQFF. The DNA of the CDR3 is TGTGCCAGCAGTAGAGAGGGAGGCTACAATGAGCAGTTCTTC.

This clone has only a few counts. The V call is TRBV7-2, the J call TRBJ1-1; 12 nucleotides line up with TRBD1. The CDR3 has 17 residues. Germline V gives CDR1 SGHTA, CDR2 FQGNSA. J was trimmed by 2 bases and V by 5 bases; bases with no gene match: 9. CDR3 bases: TGTGCCAGCAGCCTCCCCCGGGGGACAGGGGGCAACACTGAAGCTTTCTTT. Protein: CASSLPRGTGGNTEAFF.

In DNA, the CDR3 is TGCGCCAGCCGACCTAAAACGGGGGGCGGACAGAGCACTGAAGCTTTCTTT. Translating it yields CASRPKTGGGQSTEAFF. This sequence joins TRBV5-1 and TRBJ1-1, with D tentatively TRBD1 (6 bases). In germline, CDR1 is SGHRS, CDR2 YFSETQ. V was pared by 7 bases and J by 4 bases, with 26 bases between. The CDR3 has 17 residues.

The V gene is TRBV7-8, the J gene TRBJ1-4; no clear D. V dropped 2 bases and J dropped 5 bases, with 15 bases sitting between them. The length of the CDR3 is 16 residues. Germline CDR1 SGHVS, CDR2 FQNEAQ. CDR3 bases: TGTGCCAGCAGCTTAAGGCCGGAGCGACTCAATGAAAAACTGTTTTTT. It encodes CASSLRPERLNEKLFF.

The CDR3 bases are TGTGCCAGCAGTTCCAGACATCCCGGGGCCAACGTCCTGACTTTC. It codes for CASSSRHPGANVLTF. This chain uses TRBV6-5 with TRBJ2-6, with D unclear. CDR1 MNHEY and CDR2 SVGAGI come from the germline V gene. Trimming took off 4 bases at V and 4 bases at J, with 11 bases between the two ends. CDR3 length: 15 residues.

The V gene is TRBV27, the J gene TRBJ1-2; D not certain. CDR1 is MNHEY, CDR2 SMNVEV, per germline (reference sequence). The germline V and J ends were trimmed by 6 bases and 4 bases, with 15 bases remaining between them. The CDR3 is made up of 14 amino acids. CDR3 residues: CASSPGSPSYGYTF. The DNA for the CDR3 is TGTGCCAGCAGCCCCGGGTCACCCTCCTATGGCTACACCTTC.

The DNA for the CDR3 is TGTGCCAGTAGTTTGATCGCTCACAGGGGTATCGGAAACACCATATATTTT. It translates to CASSLIAHRGIGNTIYF. The chain has TRBV19 and TRBJ1-3; 7 bases are shared with TRBD1. CDR1 LNHDA and CDR2 SQIVND come from the germline V gene (reference sequence). J gave up 4 bases and V 5 bases, and 14 bases lay outside the gene matches. This CDR3 comprises 17 residues.

V is TRBV9 and J is TRBJ1-1; TRBD1 aligns across 8 bases. CDR3 length: 12 residues. The V gene's germline CDR1 is SGDLS and CDR2 YYNGEE. Unmatched junction bases numbered 0, after V lost 7 bases and J lost 1 base. Written as DNA, the CDR3 is TGTGCCAGCGGGACAGGGAACACTGAAGCTTTCTTT. Amino acids: CASGTGNTEAFF.

The V and J genes are TRBV20-1 and TRBJ1-3, with D possibly being TRBD1 (5 bases). Germline V CDR1 and CDR2: DFQATT, SNEGSKA (reference sequence). V lost 5 bases, J lost 4 bases, and 6 bases lay in between. There are 11 residues in the CDR3. The CDR3, as DNA: TGCAGTGCTCCAGGGGGAAACACCATATATTTT. Translating gives CSAPGGNTIYF.

The chain employs TRBV15 and TRBJ2-3; 9 nucleotides match TRBD1. Trimming took 3 bases from V and 1 from J; bases not matched to a gene: 5. This CDR3 spans 16 amino acids. Germline CDR1 is LNHNV and CDR2 is YYDKDF (reference sequence). The CDR3 bases are TGTGCCACCAGCAGCGGGGACAGGGAGGGCACAGATACGCAGTATTTT. This codes for CATSSGDREGTDTQYF.

This chain joins TRBV19 and TRBJ2-5; D is perhaps TRBD1 (6 bases). In germline, CDR1 is LNHDA, CDR2 SQIVND (reference sequence). Trimming cost V 1 base and J 1 base, with 10 bases left between them. This CDR3 is built from 15 residues. CDR3 bases: TGTGCCAGTAGTATAGGCAGGGGAGCCCAAGAGACCCAGTACTTC. This codes for CASSIGRGAQETQYF.

The V gene is TRBV7-8, the J gene TRBJ1-6; D remains unclear. The germline V gene encodes CDR1 SGHVS and CDR2 FQNEAQ. This CDR3 is built from 15 residues. The ends were cut back, 1 base at V and 3 bases at J, with 7 bases in the middle. The DNA of the CDR3 is TGTGCCAGCAGCTTAGAAGACAACTATAATTCACCCCTCCACTTT. Translating gives CASSLEDNYNSPLHF.

The chain couples TRBV7-9 to TRBJ2-2, with unresolved D. Germline CDR1 and CDR2: SEHNR and FQNEAQ (reference sequence). Trimming cost V 3 bases and J 6 bases, with 5 bases left between them. The CDR3 totals 12 residues. This chain's CDR3 is CASSFFPGELFF. The CDR3 DNA is TGTGCCAGCAGCTTCTTCCCCGGGGAGCTGTTTTTT. The whole variable domain, remainder taken from reference TRBV7-9 and TRBJ2-2, is DTGVSQNPRHKITKRGQNVTFRCDPISEHNRLYWYRQTLGQGPEFLTYFQNEAQLEKSRLLSDRFSAERPKGSFSTLEIQRTEQGDSAMYLCASSFFPGELFFGEGSRLTVL.

This chain links TRBV6-6 with TRBJ1-5, with 8 positions matching TRBD1. This CDR3 is 14 amino acids long. CDR1 is MNHNY and CDR2 is SVGAGI in the germline V gene (reference sequence). The V gene end was trimmed by 6 bases and the J gene end by 2 bases; junction bases not matched to a gene: 3. The CDR3 DNA follows: TGTGCCAGCAGCGGACAGGGTCGCAATCAGCCCCAGCATTTT. Its translation is CASSGQGRNQPQHF.

The chain employs TRBV7-2 and TRBJ2-1, with TRBD1 identical over 9 bases. Losses at the gene ends were 5 bases for V and 8 bases for J; bases not matched to a gene: 10. The CDR3 has 15 residues. CDR1 is SGHTA and CDR2 is FQGNSA in the germline V gene. Here the CDR3 DNA reads TGTGCCAGCAGCGCCTCAGACAGGGGGGTCTATGAGCAGTTCTTC. Encoded protein: CASSASDRGVYEQFF.

This clone was detected a few times. The V gene is TRBV7-3, the J gene TRBJ1-1; D call uncertain. Germline assignment: CDR1 SGHTA and CDR2 FQGTGA. Between the trimmed V and J ends, which lost 2 bases and 1 base, there was a span of 5 bases. The CDR3 consists of 13 residues. CDR3 sequence reads: CASSLAQNTEAFF. CDR3 sequence (DNA): TGTGCCAGCAGCTTAGCACAGAACACTGAAGCTTTCTTT.

The V gene is TRBV2, the J gene TRBJ1-1; 7 bases are a match to TRBD1. CDR1 and CDR2 (germline): SNHLY, FYNNEI. Unmatched junction bases numbered 5, after V lost 7 bases and J lost 3 bases. This CDR3 region has 13 residues. In DNA form, the CDR3 reads TGTGCCAGCAAAGAGGGGGCGTACACTGAAGCTTTCTTT. This sequence encodes CASKEGAYTEAFF. Full variable domain (rest looked up from reference TRBV2 and TRBJ1-1): EPEVTQTPSHQVTQMGQEVILRCVPISNHLYFYWYRQILGQKVEFLVSFYNNEISEKSEIFDDQFSVERPDGSNFTLKIRSTKLEDSAMYFCASKEGAYTEAFFGQGTRLTVV.

The rearrangement joins TRBV5-6 to TRBJ1-2; D perhaps matches TRBD1 (6 bases). The germline V and J ends were trimmed by 0 bases and 3 bases, with 12 bases remaining between them. Germline CDR1 is SGHDT and CDR2 is YYEEEE. This CDR3 is built from 15 residues. CDR3 DNA sequence: TGTGCCAGCAGCTTGGTGGGCGGGGGGCACTATGGCTACACCTTC. This codes for CASSLVGGGHYGYTF.

This chain links TRBV5-1 with TRBJ2-3; TRBD1 matches at 10 bases. Trimming at V came to 3 bases and at J to 1 base, leaving 5 bases not matched to a gene. This CDR3 is 16 amino acids long. Germline V gives CDR1 SGHRS, CDR2 YFSETQ. The CDR3 region has the DNA TGCGCCAGCAGCTCCGGGACAGGGGCGCGCACAGATACGCAGTATTTT. Protein sequence: CASSSGTGARTDTQYF.

The V call is TRBV19, the J call TRBJ2-3, with 9 bases that match TRBD2. Unmatched junction bases numbered 8, after V lost 0 bases and J lost 4 bases. This CDR3 is built from 17 residues. Germline V CDR1 and CDR2: LNHDA, SQIVND (reference sequence). As DNA, the CDR3 is TGTGCCAGTAGTATAGATGGCGCGGGGGGGCCTCCAGATACGCAGTATTTT. Protein: CASSIDGAGGPPDTQYF.

V gene TRBV11-2 combines with J gene TRBJ1-1; 7 bases map to TRBD1. Trimming removed 3 bases from V and 5 bases from J; junction bases left unmatched: 6. The germline CDR1 and CDR2 sequences are SGHAT and FQNNGV. This CDR3 comprises 14 residues. The CDR3 DNA follows: TGTGCCAGCAGCTTCGAGGGGGCGCGTACTGAAGCTTTCTTT. Translation gives CASSFEGARTEAFF.

This chain uses TRBV4-2 with TRBJ1-2, with TRBD1 matching over 8 bases. This CDR3 is 16 amino acids long. Germline V gives CDR1 LGHNA, CDR2 YNFKEQ. Trimming at V came to 4 bases and at J to 1 base, leaving 8 bases not matched to a gene. CDR3 amino acids: CASSLLGQAHNYGYTF. CDR3 DNA: TGTGCCAGCAGCCTCCTGGGACAGGCTCATAACTATGGCTACACCTTC.

J is TRBJ1-6 and V is TRBV7-6; D remains unclear. V was pared by 1 base and J by 7 bases, with 17 bases between. CDR1 and CDR2 (germline): SGHVS, FNYEAQ. The CDR3 covers 17 residues. CDR3 coding DNA: TGTGCCAGCAGCTTAGGCGGTGGGCGAGGGAACAATTCACCCCTCCACTTT. It specifies CASSLGGGRGNNSPLHF. The full variable domain, in which reference TRBV7-6 and TRBJ1-6 provide the parts outside the CDR3, is GAGVSQSPRYKVTKRGQDVALRCDPISGHVSLYWYRQALGQGPEFLTYFNYEAQQDKSGLPNDRFSAERPEGSISTLTIQRTEQRDSAMYRCASSLGGGRGNNSPLHFGNGTRLTVT.

The chain joins TRBV5-1 to TRBJ1-1; weak D call: TRBD1 (6 bases). The germline V gene has CDR1 SGHRS and CDR2 YFSETQ. This CDR3 has 13 amino acids. Trimming removed 4 bases from V and 3 bases from J, with 10 bases in between. The CDR3 bases are TGCGCCAGCAGCACAGGGCGAGACACTGAAGCTTTCTTT. Amino acid sequence: CASSTGRDTEAFF.

The gene calls are TRBV4-1 and TRBJ2-5; possibly TRBD2 for D (6 bases). The germline V gene has CDR1 MGHRA and CDR2 YSYEKL. This CDR3 region has 16 residues. The V and J ends lost 0 bases and 4 bases respectively, with 15 bases between them. The CDR3 loop reads CASSQDGRGPRETQYF. For the CDR3, the DNA is TGCGCCAGCAGCCAAGACGGGCGGGGACCGAGAGAGACCCAGTACTTC.

The chain recombines TRBV28 with TRBJ1-1; TRBD1 agrees at 10 bases. Germline loops: CDR1 MDHEN, CDR2 SYDVKM. J lost 2 bases, V lost 6 bases, and 9 bases had no gene match. The CDR3 sequence is 16 residues long. CDR3 DNA sequence: TGTGCCAGCAGGGGGACAGGGGTTTTTGGAAACACTGAAGCTTTCTTT. This translates into CASRGTGVFGNTEAFF.

The chain uses TRBV5-6 and TRBJ1-1; 7 bases map to TRBD1. The CDR3 has 15 amino acids. The V and J ends lost 4 bases and 0 bases, in that order; junction bases with no gene match: 6. Germline CDR1 reads SGHDT; CDR2 reads YYEEEE. Here the CDR3 reads CASSPQDRLNTEAFF. The CDR3 DNA follows: TGTGCCAGCAGCCCCCAGGACAGGTTGAACACTGAAGCTTTCTTT.